The rows below give T cell receptor beta chains drawn from one sample of a study of T cell responses to AZD1222 COVID-19 vaccine. TCRdb keeps only in-frame clones here, not all; method: immunoSEQ multiplex PCR. The sample shows roughly 180,000 clones, 85% to 95% of them seen only once. The sample here was peripheral blood, taken 28 days after the second AZD1222 dose. These receptors came from an adult who received the AZD1222 COVID-19 vaccine. CDR3s include the opening cysteine and the closing phenylalanine or tryptophan. The D gene is left open where the match is weak. Some rows have no size entry. The others give once, few or many, or a class for an expanded clone.

J gene | clone size | D gene | V gene | CDR3 DNA | CDR3 protein
TRBJ1-2 | . | TRBD1 | TRBV28 | TGTGCCAGCAGAGCTACAGGGGGCGGTGGCTACACCTTC | CASRATGGGGYTF
TRBJ1-1 | few | . | TRBV2 | TGTGCCAGCAGGCTAGGGACACCTGAAGCTTTCTTT | CASRLGTPEAFF
TRBJ1-2 | . | TRBD1 | TRBV2 | TGTGCCAGCAACTTAGACAGGGAACCAGCTAACTATGGCTACACCTTC | CASNLDREPANYGYTF
TRBJ2-4 | . | . | TRBV5-4 | TGTGCCAGCAGCTTGGAGGGGGGCAAAAACATTCAGTACTTC | CASSLEGGKNIQYF
TRBJ2-2 | . | TRBD2 | TRBV2 | TGTGCCAGCAGAGGACTAGCGGGAGACACCGGGGAGCTGTTTTTT | CASRGLAGDTGELFF
TRBJ2-5 | once | TRBD1 | TRBV7-8 | TGTGCCAGCAGCTTAGCGGGACAGGGAGGCGAGACCCAGTACTTC | CASSLAGQGGETQYF
TRBJ1-3 | . | . | TRBV7-9 | TGTGCCAGCAGCTTGGTGCGCCTCTCTGGAAACACCATATATTTT | CASSLVRLSGNTIYF
TRBJ2-7 | . | TRBD2 | TRBV3-1/TRBV3-2 | TGTGCCAGCAGCCATGGGACGACTAGCGAGTACTTC | CASSHGTTSEYF
TRBJ2-2 | . | . | TRBV29-1 | TGCAGCGTCACTCCGGGAACGCGCGGGGAGCTGTTTTTT | CSVTPGTRGELFF
TRBJ2-4 | . | . | TRBV5-1 | TGCGCCAGCAGCGGCGGACAGACGGCGGACATTCAGTACTTC | CASSGGQTADIQYF
TRBJ1-5 | . | . | TRBV2 | TGTGCCAGCAGACTAAGGGGGGGCGTCAATCAGCCCCAGCATTTT | CASRLRGGVNQPQHF
TRBJ2-1 | . | . | TRBV3-1/TRBV3-2 | TGTGCCAGCAGCCGCGAGGGGGACATCTCCTACAATGAGCAGTTCTTC | CASSREGDISYNEQFF
TRBJ2-6 | . | TRBD1 | TRBV5-4 | TGTGCCAGCAGCTTACTACAGGGGAGAGGGGCCAACGTCCTGACTTTC | CASSLLQGRGANVLTF
TRBJ1-5 | . | . | TRBV12-3/TRBV12-4 | TGTGCCTCCCAGGAGGGACAATATCAGCCCCAGCATTTT | CASQEGQYQPQHF
TRBJ2-3 | . | . | TRBV9 | TGTGCCAGCAGCTCCCCGACCCTTTACACAGATACGCAGTATTTT | CASSSPTLYTDTQYF
TRBJ1-1 | . | TRBD1 | TRBV19 | TGTGCCAGTAGTATAGGCGACAGGGAAACTGAAGCTTTCTTT | CASSIGDRETEAFF
TRBJ2-7 | . | . | TRBV27 | TGTGCCAGCAAAGCAGGGCTGAACGAGCAGTACTTC | CASKAGLNEQYF
TRBJ1-3 | . | TRBD1 | TRBV9 | TGTGCCAGCAGGGATCCGGGACAGGGAGGAAACACCATATATTTT | CASRDPGQGGNTIYF
TRBJ1-2 | few | . | TRBV5-4 | TGTGCCAGCAGCTTGAATACAGGGAATGGCTACACCTTC | CASSLNTGNGYTF
TRBJ1-6 | . | . | TRBV6-5 | TGTGCCAGCAGTTACCAGTCGTCTAATTCACCCCTCCACTTT | CASSYQSSNSPLHF
TRBJ1-2 | . | . | TRBV5-1 | TGCGCCAGCAGCTTGCCTTCGGACCGAGGCAACCAATTC | CASSLPSDRGNQF
TRBJ2-5 | . | . | TRBV2 | TGTGCCAGCAGAGCAGGGTTTGGAGAGACCCAGTACTTC | CASRAGFGETQYF
TRBJ2-2 | . | . | TRBV4-2 | TGTGCCAGCAGCCCCCAAGAGAACACCGGGGAGCTGTTTTTT | CASSPQENTGELFF
TRBJ1-3 | . | . | TRBV5-1 | TGCGCCAGCAGCTTAGAATCAGGGTGGTCTGGAAACACCATATATTTT | CASSLESGWSGNTIYF
TRBJ1-1 | . | . | TRBV5-6 | TGTGCCAGCAGCTTGCGTATGAGGGACACTGAAGCTTTCTTT | CASSLRMRDTEAFF
TRBJ1-2 | . | . | TRBV5-1 | TGCGCCAGCAGCAGATTTAACTATGGCTACACCTTC | CASSRFNYGYTF